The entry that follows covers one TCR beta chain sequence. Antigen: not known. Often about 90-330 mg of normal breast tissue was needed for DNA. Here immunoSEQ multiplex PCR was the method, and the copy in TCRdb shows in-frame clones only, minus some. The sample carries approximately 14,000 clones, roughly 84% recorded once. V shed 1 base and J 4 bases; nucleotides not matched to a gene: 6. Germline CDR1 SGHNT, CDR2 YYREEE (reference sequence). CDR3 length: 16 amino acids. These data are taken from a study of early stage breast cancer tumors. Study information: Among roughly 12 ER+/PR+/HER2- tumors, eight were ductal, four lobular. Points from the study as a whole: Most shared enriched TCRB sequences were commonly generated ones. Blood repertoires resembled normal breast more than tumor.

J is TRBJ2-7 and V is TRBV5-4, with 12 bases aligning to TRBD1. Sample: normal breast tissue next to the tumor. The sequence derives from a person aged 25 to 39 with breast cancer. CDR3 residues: CASSLRGDRGRYEQYF. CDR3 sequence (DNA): TGTGCCAGCAGCTTGCGGGGGGACAGGGGGCGATACGAGCAGTACTTC.